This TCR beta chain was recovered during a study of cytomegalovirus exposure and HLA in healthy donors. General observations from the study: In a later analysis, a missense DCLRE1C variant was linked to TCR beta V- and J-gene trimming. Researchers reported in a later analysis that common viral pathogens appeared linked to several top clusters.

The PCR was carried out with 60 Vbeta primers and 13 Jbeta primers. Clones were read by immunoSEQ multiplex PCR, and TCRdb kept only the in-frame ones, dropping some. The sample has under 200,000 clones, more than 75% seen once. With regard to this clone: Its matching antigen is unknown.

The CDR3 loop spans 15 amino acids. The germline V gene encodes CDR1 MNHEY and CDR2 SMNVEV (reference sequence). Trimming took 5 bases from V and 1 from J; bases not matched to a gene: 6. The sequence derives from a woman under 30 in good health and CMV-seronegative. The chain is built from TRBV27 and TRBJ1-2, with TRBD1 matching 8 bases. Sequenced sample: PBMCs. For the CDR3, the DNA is TGTGCCAGCAGTCCCTCGGGACAGGATAACTATGGCTACACCTTC. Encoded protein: CASSPSGQDNYGYTF.